Following are 21 T cell receptor beta chains from one sample sequenced in a study of cytomegalovirus exposure and HLA in healthy donors. PCR was performed using 60 Vbeta and 13 Jbeta primers. Clones were read by immunoSEQ multiplex PCR, and TCRdb kept only the in-frame ones, dropping some. The repertoire consists of roughly 120,000 clones, with around 77% occurring once and the leading ten covering around 3.5%. The specimen was PBMCs. These receptor sequences come from a human donor in good health.

The chain employs TRBV18 and TRBJ2-3; possible D gene TRBD1, 5 bases. The CDR3 sequence is 15 residues long. Germline loops: CDR1 KGHSH, CDR2 LQKENI. Deletions cut 6 bases from V and 2 bases from J, with 15 bases between. The CDR3 bases are TGTGCCAGCTCGCAGGGTTTGTCTTCCACAGATACGCAGTATTTT. This codes for CASSQGLSSTDTQYF.

V and J are TRBV19 and TRBJ2-6; D may be TRBD1 (6 bases). Germline lookup yields CDR1 LNHDA and CDR2 SQIVND (reference sequence). V lost 7 bases and J lost 1, with 20 bases in between. The CDR3 extends over 18 amino acids. Written as DNA, the CDR3 is TGTGCCAGTACTAGTCAGGCCAGGGGTCGATCTGGGGCCAACGTCCTGACTTTC. Translation gives CASTSQARGRSGANVLTF.

J is TRBJ1-1 and V is TRBV7-2; D gene uncertain. This CDR3 spans 13 amino acids. The germline CDR1 and CDR2 sequences are SGHTA and FQGNSA. Trimming removed 2 bases at V and 0 bases at J, with 4 bases between. Here the CDR3 reads CASSLLMNTEAFF. The CDR3 nucleotides read TGTGCCAGCAGCTTATTAATGAACACTGAAGCTTTCTTT.

V gene TRBV7-2 combines with J gene TRBJ2-5; possible D gene TRBD2, 6 bases. The DNA end lines up better with TRBJ2-7; the J call may be wrong. Germline lookup yields CDR1 SGHTA and CDR2 FQGNSA. The CDR3 consists of 15 residues. CDR3 bases: TGTGCCAGCAGCCTGTTTACACGGGGGAACGACGAGCAGTACTTC. As protein: CASSLFTRGNDEQYF.

The gene calls are TRBV5-1 and TRBJ2-3; TRBD2 aligns across 14 bases. Germline trimming cut 4 bases from V and 2 bases from J; bases unmatched to any gene: 6. Looked up from germline, CDR1 is SGHRS and CDR2 is YFSETQ. The CDR3 runs 17 residues. The CDR3 loop is CASSTGLAGGFTDTQYF. CDR3 DNA: TGCGCCAGCAGCACCGGACTAGCGGGAGGCTTCACAGATACGCAGTATTTT.

The chain combines TRBV19 with TRBJ2-4; 7 bases agree with TRBD1. The ends lost 1 base at V and 1 base at J; junction bases unmatched: 1. The CDR3 is 15 amino acids. Germline V CDR1 and CDR2: LNHDA, SQIVND (reference sequence). In DNA form, the CDR3 reads TGTGCCAGTAGTATAGTACAGGGGGCCAAAAACATTCAGTACTTC. Encoded protein: CASSIVQGAKNIQYF.

This rearrangement joins TRBV15 to TRBJ2-3; 11 nucleotides agree with TRBD2. The trim removed 3 bases at V and 6 bases at J, leaving 14 bases unmatched. There are 18 residues in the CDR3. Germline V CDR1 and CDR2: LNHNV, YYDKDF (reference sequence). CDR3 region: CATSRSLQLAGVRDTQYF. CDR3 DNA sequence: TGTGCCACCAGCAGGTCGCTACAACTAGCGGGAGTCCGGGATACGCAGTATTTT.

J is TRBJ2-1 and V is TRBV19; 8 nucleotides agree with TRBD2. The CDR3 consists of 14 residues. With V trimmed by 6 bases and J by 8 bases, 9 bases remained unmatched. Germline V gene data show CDR1 as LNHDA and CDR2 as SQIVND (reference sequence). The CDR3: CASRKTSAGDEQFF. The DNA for the CDR3 is TGTGCCAGTAGAAAGACTAGCGCGGGCGATGAGCAGTTCTTC.

V usage is TRBV28 and J usage is TRBJ1-1; 7 bases map to TRBD1. The trim removed 5 bases at V and 1 base at J, leaving 7 bases unmatched. The germline gives CDR1 MDHEN, CDR2 SYDVKM. The CDR3 has 15 amino acids. The CDR3 loop reads CASSGRTGRNTEAFF. The CDR3 DNA is TGTGCCAGCAGTGGACGGACAGGCCGGAACACTGAAGCTTTCTTT.

Judged by abundance, this clone is medium-sized. Other nucleotide sequences from this sample produce the same CDR3. The chain employs TRBV6-4 and TRBJ2-7, with 8 bases that match TRBD2. Germline V gene lookup returns CDR1 MRHNA and CDR2 SNTAGT. This CDR3 region has 15 residues. J lost 3 bases, V lost 3 bases, and 7 bases had no gene match. DNA for the CDR3: TGTGCCAGCAGTGAAAGAGCGGGAGCCTTCTACGAGCAGTACTTC. Protein: CASSERAGAFYEQYF.

CDR3 sequence reads: CASSVEPGYEQYF. DNA of the CDR3: TGTGCCAGCAGCGTAGAACCCGGGTACGAGCAGTACTTC. This sequence joins TRBV9 and TRBJ2-7; the D is unclear. Germline CDR1 and CDR2: SGDLS and YYNGEE. Trimming stripped 0 bases from V and 4 bases from J, with 8 bases between. The CDR3 runs to 13 residues.

This clone was seen a single time. This rearrangement joins TRBV5-3 to TRBJ1-6, with D tentatively TRBD1 (6 bases). TRBV5-3 is recorded as an ORF, its role being uncertain. This CDR3 is 16 amino acids long. V gave up 4 bases and J gave up 4 bases, with 15 bases separating them. Written as DNA, the CDR3 is TGTGCCAGAAGCCCCCTGACAGGAGAATATAATTCACCCCTCCACTTT. Amino acids: CARSPLTGEYNSPLHF.

This clone was found once. The chain links TRBV7-9 to TRBJ1-1, with D perhaps TRBD1 (6 bases). The CDR3 runs to 13 residues. Trimming removed 1 base from V and 8 bases from J, with 11 bases in between. The germline V gene encodes CDR1 SEHNR and CDR2 FQNEAQ (reference sequence). The CDR3 region has the DNA TGTGCCAGCAGCTTAGGGGGGCGCGTCGAAGCTTTCTTT. This sequence encodes CASSLGGRVEAFF.

J is TRBJ1-1 and V is TRBV29-1, with TRBD1 matching 8 bases. The CDR3 is 15 amino acids. V lost 0 bases to trimming and J lost 6 bases; unmatched junction nucleotides: 9. CDR1 and CDR2 from the germline V gene are SQVTM and ANQGSEA. CDR3 loop: CSVEETGRGLPEAFF. CDR3 nucleotide sequence: TGCAGCGTTGAAGAGACGGGCAGGGGGCTCCCTGAAGCTTTCTTT.

The rearrangement links TRBV5-1 to TRBJ1-2; 10 positions agree with TRBD1. CDR1 and CDR2 from the germline V gene are SGHRS and YFSETQ. CDR3 length: 15 amino acids. Trimming took 0 bases from V and 8 from J; bases not matched to a gene: 7. Here the CDR3 DNA reads TGCGCCAGCAGCTTGGCTTTGACAGGGGGCAGGGGCTACACCTTC. Its translation: CASSLALTGGRGYTF.

The chain uses TRBV27 and TRBJ2-7; possibly TRBD2 for D (6 bases). Trimming left V 6 bases short and J 3 bases short, with 15 bases between. The germline gives CDR1 MNHEY, CDR2 SMNVEV (reference sequence). The CDR3 loop spans 14 amino acids. The CDR3 is CASSPRDSYYEQYF. CDR3 sequence (DNA): TGTGCCAGCAGCCCTCGGGACTCTTACTACGAGCAGTACTTC.

This clone was detected a few times. The chain recombines TRBV5-1 with TRBJ1-2; 8 positions agree with TRBD1. The CDR3 runs 16 residues. Trimming removed 0 bases from V and 3 bases from J; junction bases left unmatched: 7. CDR1 SGHRS and CDR2 YFSETQ come from the germline V gene. The CDR3 spells CASSLGSGGGDYGYTF. For the CDR3, the DNA is TGCGCCAGCAGCTTGGGGTCAGGGGGCGGCGACTATGGCTACACCTTC.

The CDR3 DNA sequence: TGTGCCAGCAGTGGGGGTTGGGGCCAGGGCACAGATACGCAGTATTTT. It translates to CASSGGWGQGTDTQYF. This chain links TRBV2 with TRBJ2-3, with a possible D match to TRBD1 (5 bases). Per the germline V gene, CDR1 is SNHLY and CDR2 is FYNNEI. V shed 4 bases and J shed 1 base, with 15 bases lying between them. The CDR3 runs to 16 residues.

The chain carries TRBV27 and TRBJ2-7; 7 bases are shared with TRBD1. Germline V gene data show CDR1 as MNHEY and CDR2 as SMNVEV (reference sequence). This CDR3 comprises 16 residues. V lost 0 bases to trimming and J lost 0 bases; unmatched junction nucleotides: 5. This CDR3 is CASSLSRTGISYEQYF. Here the CDR3 DNA reads TGTGCCAGCAGTTTATCCCGGACAGGTATCTCCTACGAGCAGTACTTC.

This clone was seen only a few times. The J gene is TRBJ2-3, the V gene TRBV6-5; D perhaps matches TRBD2 (5 bases). The CDR3 length is 13 residues. The germline gives CDR1 MNHEY, CDR2 SVGAGI. V was pared by 7 bases and J by 6 bases, with 14 bases between. CDR3 in DNA: TGTGCCAGCACCGCGTTAAGAGGGGATACGCAGTATTTT. This codes for CASTALRGDTQYF.

This chain links TRBV11-3 with TRBJ2-1; D is undetermined. V lost 2 bases to trimming and J lost 5 bases, with 10 bases between them. Germline V lookup: CDR1 SGHNT, CDR2 YENEEA. CDR3 length: 14 amino acids. CDR3 loop: CASSLTPSNNEQFF. CDR3 DNA: TGTGCCAGCAGCTTAACACCCAGTAACAATGAGCAGTTCTTC.